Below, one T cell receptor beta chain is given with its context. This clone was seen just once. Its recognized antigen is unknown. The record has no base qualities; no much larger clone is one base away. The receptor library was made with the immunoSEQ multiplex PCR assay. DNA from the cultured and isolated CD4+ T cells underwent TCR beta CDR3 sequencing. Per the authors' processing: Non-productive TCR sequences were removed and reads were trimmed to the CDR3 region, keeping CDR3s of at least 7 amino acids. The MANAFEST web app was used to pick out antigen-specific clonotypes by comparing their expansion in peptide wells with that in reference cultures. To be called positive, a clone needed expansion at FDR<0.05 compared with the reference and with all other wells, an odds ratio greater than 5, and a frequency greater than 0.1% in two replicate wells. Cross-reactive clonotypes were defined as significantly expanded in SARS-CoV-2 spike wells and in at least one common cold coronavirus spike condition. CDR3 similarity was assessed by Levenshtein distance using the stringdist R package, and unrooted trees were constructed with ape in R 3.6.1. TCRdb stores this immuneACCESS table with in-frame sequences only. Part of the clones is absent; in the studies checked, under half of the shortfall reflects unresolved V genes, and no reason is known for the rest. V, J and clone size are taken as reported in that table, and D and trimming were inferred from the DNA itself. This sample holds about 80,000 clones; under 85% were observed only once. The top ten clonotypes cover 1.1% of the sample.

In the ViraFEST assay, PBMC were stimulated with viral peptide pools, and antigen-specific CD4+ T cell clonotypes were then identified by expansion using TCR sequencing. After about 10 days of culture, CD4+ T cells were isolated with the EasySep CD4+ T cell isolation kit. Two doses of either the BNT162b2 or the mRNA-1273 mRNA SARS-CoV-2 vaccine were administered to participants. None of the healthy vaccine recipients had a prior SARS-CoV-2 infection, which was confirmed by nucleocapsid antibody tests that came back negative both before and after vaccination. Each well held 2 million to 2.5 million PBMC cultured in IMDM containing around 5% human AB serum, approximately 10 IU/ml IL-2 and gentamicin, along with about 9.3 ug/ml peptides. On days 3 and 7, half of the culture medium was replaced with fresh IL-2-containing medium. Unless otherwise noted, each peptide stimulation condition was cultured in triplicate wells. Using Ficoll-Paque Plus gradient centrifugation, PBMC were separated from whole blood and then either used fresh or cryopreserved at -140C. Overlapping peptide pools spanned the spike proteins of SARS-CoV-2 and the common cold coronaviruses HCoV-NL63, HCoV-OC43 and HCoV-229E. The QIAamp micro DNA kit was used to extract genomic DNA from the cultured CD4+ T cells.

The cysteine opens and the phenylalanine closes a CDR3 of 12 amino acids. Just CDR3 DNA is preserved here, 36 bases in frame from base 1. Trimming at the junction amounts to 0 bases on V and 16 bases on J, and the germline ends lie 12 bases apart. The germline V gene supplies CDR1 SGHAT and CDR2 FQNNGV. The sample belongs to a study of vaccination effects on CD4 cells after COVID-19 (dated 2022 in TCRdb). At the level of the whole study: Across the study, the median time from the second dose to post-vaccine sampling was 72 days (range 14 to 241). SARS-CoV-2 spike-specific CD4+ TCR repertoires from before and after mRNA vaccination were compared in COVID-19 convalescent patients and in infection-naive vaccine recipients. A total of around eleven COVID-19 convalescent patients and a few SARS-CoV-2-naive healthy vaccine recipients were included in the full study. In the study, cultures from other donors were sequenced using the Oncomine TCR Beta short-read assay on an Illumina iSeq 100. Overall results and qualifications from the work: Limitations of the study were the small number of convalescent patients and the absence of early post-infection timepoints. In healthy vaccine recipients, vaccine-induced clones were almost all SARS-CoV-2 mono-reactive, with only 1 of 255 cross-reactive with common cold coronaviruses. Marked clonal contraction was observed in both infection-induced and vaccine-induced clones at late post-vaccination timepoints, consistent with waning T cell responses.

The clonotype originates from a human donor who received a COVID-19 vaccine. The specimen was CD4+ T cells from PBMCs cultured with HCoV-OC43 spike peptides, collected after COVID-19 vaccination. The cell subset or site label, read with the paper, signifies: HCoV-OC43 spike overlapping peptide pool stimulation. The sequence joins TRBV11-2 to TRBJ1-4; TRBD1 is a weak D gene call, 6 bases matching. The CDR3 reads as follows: CASSLEGASWFF. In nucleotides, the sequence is TGTGCCAGCAGCTTAGAGGGGGCGTCATGGTTTTTT.